Each of the 10 T cell receptor beta chains below was sequenced from the same sample in a study of blood T cell repertoires in COVID-19 (dated by TCRdb to 2020 to 2021). The protocol used for the library was the immunoSEQ multiplex PCR assay. The table was pulled from immuneACCESS by TCRdb, which kept in-frame rearrangements only. Such tables lose some clones; where checked, under half of the loss comes from unresolved V genes, and the rest has no known cause. This sample has approximately 26,000 clones in its table, and roughly 87% of those were observed once. The top ten clonotypes cover less than 15% of the sample. Sequenced material: peripheral blood. The receptors originated from a human donor in a cohort sampled during active COVID-19. The donor label of this sample is uncertain.

V and J are TRBV6-6 and TRBJ1-1, with a possible D match to TRBD1 (5 bases). The CDR3 has 15 residues. Trimming stripped 7 bases from V and 1 base from J, with 16 bases between. Looked up from germline, CDR1 is MNHNY and CDR2 is SVGAGI (reference sequence). Here the CDR3 DNA reads TGTGCCAGCAAGAACGTACAGGCATGGAACACTGAAGCTTTCTTT. This sequence encodes CASKNVQAWNTEAFF.

The rearrangement joins TRBV6-5 to TRBJ1-3; 7 bases agree with TRBD1. The ends lost 5 bases at V and 5 bases at J; junction bases unmatched: 9. Germline V lookup: CDR1 MNHEY, CDR2 SVGAGI. CDR3 length: 15 amino acids. CDR3 nucleotides: TGTGCCAGCAGTACCCGACAGGGACAAAGAAACACCATATATTTT. This encodes CASSTRQGQRNTIYF.

The chain couples TRBV5-1 to TRBJ2-2, with D unclear. V lost 0 bases, J lost 2 bases, and 5 bases lay in between. This CDR3 spans 14 amino acids. Germline-derived CDR1 and CDR2 are SGHRS and YFSETQ. DNA for the CDR3: TGCGCCAGCAGCTTGGAGCCAAACACCGGGGAGCTGTTTTTT. It is translated as CASSLEPNTGELFF.

The chain combines TRBV5-4 with TRBJ2-7; 12 bases align to TRBD2. The CDR3 has 16 amino acids. Per germline, CDR1 SGHNT and CDR2 YYREEE (reference sequence). V gave up 0 bases and J gave up 4 bases; unmatched junction bases: 5. CDR3 sequence: CASSLGLAGGRYEQYF. The CDR3 DNA sequence: TGTGCCAGCAGCTTGGGCCTAGCGGGGGGGAGGTACGAGCAGTACTTC.

The chain employs TRBV11-2 and TRBJ2-7; 8 bases are shared with TRBD1. The CDR3 is 12 amino acids. Trimming took 5 bases from V and 5 from J; bases not matched to a gene: 2. From germline, CDR1 is SGHAT and CDR2 FQNNGV. CDR3 sequence: CASSRTGNEQYF. The DNA of the CDR3 is TGTGCCAGCAGCCGGACAGGGAACGAGCAGTACTTC.

V gene TRBV5-6 combines with J gene TRBJ2-3, with 10 bases identical to TRBD1. This CDR3 contains 17 residues. The V gene end was trimmed by 2 bases and the J gene end by 1 base; junction bases not matched to a gene: 7. The germline gives CDR1 SGHDT, CDR2 YYEEEE. CDR3 DNA sequence: TGTGCCAGCAGCTTACTTGCCGGGACAGGGGGCACAGATACGCAGTATTTT. Its protein is CASSLLAGTGGTDTQYF.

V gene TRBV4-2 combines with J gene TRBJ2-7, with TRBD2 identical over 7 bases. Germline values: CDR1 LGHNA, CDR2 YNFKEQ. This CDR3 comprises 18 residues. The J segment lost 5 bases and the V segment lost 0 bases, leaving 16 bases of the junction unmatched. As DNA, the CDR3 is TGTGCCAGCAGCCAAGAGGGGGGAGCGGCTAGCGGATTGAACGAGCAGTACTTC. Residues: CASSQEGGAASGLNEQYF.

The chain employs TRBV10-3 and TRBJ2-1; 11 bases match TRBD1. From germline, CDR1 is ENHRY and CDR2 SYGVKD. CDR3 length: 16 amino acids. V trimming: 6 bases; J trimming: 5 bases; junction bases outside the gene matches: 9. The CDR3 coding sequence is TGTGCCATCAGCCGTACCGGGACAGGGGGAAACAATGAGCAGTTCTTC. This sequence encodes CAISRTGTGGNNEQFF.

The chain carries TRBV12-5 and TRBJ2-1; D perhaps matches TRBD1 (6 bases). The germline gives CDR1 LGHNT, CDR2 FRNRAP. The CDR3 length is 17 residues. The V end was cut by 0 bases, the J end by 5 bases, with 17 bases between. The CDR3 nucleotides read TGTGCTAGTGGTTTGGTAACATGGGGGCCAGAGGACAATGAGCAGTTCTTC. This codes for CASGLVTWGPEDNEQFF.

The chain is built from TRBV28 and TRBJ1-5; 7 bases fit TRBD1. The J segment lost 6 bases and the V segment lost 10 bases, leaving 12 bases of the junction unmatched. CDR3 length: 14 amino acids. CDR1 and CDR2 (germline): MDHEN, SYDVKM. The CDR3 reads CATKEAGGRQPQHF. The CDR3 bases are TGTGCCACCAAAGAGGCAGGGGGACGTCAGCCCCAGCATTTT.